This T cell receptor (beta chain) is drawn from a study of T cell repertoires in cytomegalovirus infection. Study at large: Indications of both CMV infection and matching HLA type were provided by public TCR beta signatures. Broader study findings: Public TCR beta family frequency separated CMV-and-HLA carriers, including in an independent cohort. HLA-C-restricted CMV-specific TCR beta clonotypes prevailed in the ex vivo response.

A single record per CDR3 protein comes from TCRdb applying MiXCR to the reads. The data hold 150,000 to 190,000 distinct CDR3 sequences, with about 25% observed a single time. Trimming took off 5 bases at V and 5 bases at J, with 13 bases between the two ends. The germline V gene encodes CDR1 SEHNR and CDR2 FQNEAQ (reference sequence). This CDR3 contains 14 residues. This clonotype was seen a handful of times. The target antigen is unknown. Sequencing was done on a sample of PBMCs. This chain joins TRBV7-9 and TRBJ1-5; D might be TRBD1 (6 bases). This TCR was sampled from a human donor in good health (CMV status not recorded). Some clones in this sample may be carry-over from other donors' samples. The CDR3 DNA is TGTGCCAGCAGCCATTCAGGGGTCGATCAGCCCCAGCATTTT. As protein: CASSHSGVDQPQHF.